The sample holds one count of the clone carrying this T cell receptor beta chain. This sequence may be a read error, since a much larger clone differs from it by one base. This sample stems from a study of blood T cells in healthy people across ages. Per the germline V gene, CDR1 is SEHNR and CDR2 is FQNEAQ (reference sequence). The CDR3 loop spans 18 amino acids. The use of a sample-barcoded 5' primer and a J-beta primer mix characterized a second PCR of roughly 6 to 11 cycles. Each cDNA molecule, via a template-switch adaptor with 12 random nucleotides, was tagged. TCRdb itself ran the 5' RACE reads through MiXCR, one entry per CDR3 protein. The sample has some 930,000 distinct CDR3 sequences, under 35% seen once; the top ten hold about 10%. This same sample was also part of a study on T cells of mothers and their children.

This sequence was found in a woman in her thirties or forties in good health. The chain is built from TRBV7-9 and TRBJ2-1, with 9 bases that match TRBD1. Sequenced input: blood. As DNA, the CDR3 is TGTGCCAGCAACTTAACCTCTAAGCGGGACAGGGTAAACAATGAGCAGTTCTTC. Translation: CASNLTSKRDRVNNEQFF.